Detailed here is one TCR beta chain. Its antigen is unidentified. Germline CDR1 LNHDA, CDR2 SQIVND (reference sequence). The CDR3 extends over 13 amino acids. V lost 9 bases to trimming and J lost 5 bases; unmatched junction nucleotides: 10. The sample belongs to a study of cytomegalovirus exposure and HLA in healthy donors. Overall study findings and caveats: Rare sequences made up most TCRs, while some public TCRs were found in many donors. Researchers catalogued 150 or so TCR beta chains as cytomegalovirus-associated.

PCR employed 60 Vbeta and 13 Jbeta primers. Assay used: immunoSEQ multiplex PCR; TCRdb lists only in-frame clones, some missing. This listing includes tens of thousands of clones. The rearrangement uses TRBV19 and TRBJ2-7; TRBD2 agrees at 7 bases. Material: PBMCs. This sequence originates from a woman in her 30s in good health and CMV-seronegative. The CDR3 here is CASALGGIDEQYF. The CDR3 DNA sequence: TGTGCCAGCGCCCTCGGGGGGATCGACGAGCAGTACTTC.